The clone carrying this T cell receptor beta chain was seen once. The data were obtained in a study of blood T cell repertoires in COVID-19. The wider study: Acute-phase and convalescent COVID-19 samples originated in the United States, Italy and Spain.

The CDR3 is 14 residues long. V was shortened by 6 bases and J by 2 bases, with 12 bases between the two germline ends. CDR1 and CDR2 from the germline V gene are SNHLY and FYNNEI. Per the study methods: For nucleated cells, counts were estimated from reference gene primer amplification. The method was immunoSEQ multiplex PCR; TCRdb's version includes in-frame clones alone and lacks a portion of them. V and J calls plus clone size are reproduced from that table; the DNA served to infer D and trimming. The table has a few hundred thousand clones, under 90% seen once. Those enrolled in Seattle joined during active infection and were followed longitudinally afterward.

The origin of this receptor is a woman in her 30s with COVID-19, enrolled during active disease. The sequenced sample was peripheral blood. This chain links TRBV2 with TRBJ2-3; no reliable D call. The CDR3 reads CASRSGSHTDTQYF. The CDR3 nucleotides are TGTGCCAGCAGATCCGGGTCCCACACAGATACGCAGTATTTT.